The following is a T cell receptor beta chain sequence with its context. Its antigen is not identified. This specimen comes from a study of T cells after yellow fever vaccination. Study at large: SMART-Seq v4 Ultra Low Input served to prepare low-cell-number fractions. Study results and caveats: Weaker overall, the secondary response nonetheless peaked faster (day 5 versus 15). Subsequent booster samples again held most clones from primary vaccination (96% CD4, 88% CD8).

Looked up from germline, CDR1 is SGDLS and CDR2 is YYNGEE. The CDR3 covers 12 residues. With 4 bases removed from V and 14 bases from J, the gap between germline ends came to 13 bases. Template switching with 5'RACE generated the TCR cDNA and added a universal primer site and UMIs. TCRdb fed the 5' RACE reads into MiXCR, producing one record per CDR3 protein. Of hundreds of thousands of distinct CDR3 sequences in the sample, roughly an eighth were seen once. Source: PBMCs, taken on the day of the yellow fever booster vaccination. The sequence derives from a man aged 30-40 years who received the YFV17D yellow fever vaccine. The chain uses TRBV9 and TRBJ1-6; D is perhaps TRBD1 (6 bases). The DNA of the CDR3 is TGTGCCAGCAGCCCCGGAGGGGGTACCCTCCACTTT. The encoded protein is CASSPGGGTLHF.